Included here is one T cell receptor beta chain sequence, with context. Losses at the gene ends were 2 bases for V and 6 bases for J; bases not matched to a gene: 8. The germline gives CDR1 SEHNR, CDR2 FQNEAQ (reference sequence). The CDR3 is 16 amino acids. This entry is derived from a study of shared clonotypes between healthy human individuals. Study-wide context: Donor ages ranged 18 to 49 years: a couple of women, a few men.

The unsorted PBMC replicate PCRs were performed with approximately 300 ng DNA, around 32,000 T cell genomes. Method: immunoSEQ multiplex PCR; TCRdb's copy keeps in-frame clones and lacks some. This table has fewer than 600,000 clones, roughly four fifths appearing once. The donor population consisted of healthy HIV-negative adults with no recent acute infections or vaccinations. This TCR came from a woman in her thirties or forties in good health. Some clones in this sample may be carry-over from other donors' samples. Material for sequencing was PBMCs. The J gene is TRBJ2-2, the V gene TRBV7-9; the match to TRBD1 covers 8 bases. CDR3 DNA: TGTGCCAGCAGCTTAAGGGCAGGGGGCAAATCCGGGGAGCTGTTTTTT. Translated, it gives CASSLRAGGKSGELFF.